The clone carrying this T cell receptor beta chain was counted a single time. This table comes from immunoSEQ multiplex PCR, and its TCRdb copy is limited to in-frame clones, with some not included. The sample lists roughly 100,000 clones; around 96% were seen once. This specimen belongs to a study of OX40 agonist ivuxolimab in advanced cancers. Patients with a history of autoimmune disease or on systemic immunosuppression were excluded. Germline V gene lookup returns CDR1 SSHAT and CDR2 FNYEAQ (reference sequence). The CDR3 totals 14 residues. The J segment lost 7 bases and the V segment lost 4 bases, leaving 9 bases of the junction unmatched.

The sample here was CD4+ or CD8+ T cells sorted from blood, taken in a trial of the OX40 agonist ivuxolimab. The chain employs TRBV7-7 and TRBJ2-5; 7 bases are a match to TRBD2. This receptor was obtained from an adult with an advanced solid tumor such as melanoma, head and neck, liver or kidney cancer. In nucleotides, the CDR3 is TGTGCCAGCAGCTCCCCGACTAGCTCGGCGACCCAGTACTTC. This codes for CASSSPTSSATQYF.